The T cell receptor (beta chain) described here comes from a study of blood T cell repertoires in COVID-19. Enrolled through a virtual design, the participants were between 18 and 89 years of age and came from about two dozen US areas. Participants' reported clinical history set cohort assignment. Recovered participants had two consecutive negative NP/OP PCR tests, healthcare professional clearance, or symptom resolution. Germline V gene data show CDR1 as SGHVS and CDR2 as FNYEAQ. Trimming took 1 base from V and 6 from J; bases not matched to a gene: 7. This CDR3 contains 15 residues. Per the original methods: Cell counts per sample came from amplifying reference gene primers. Libraries were prepared by immunoSEQ multiplex PCR; TCRdb keeps only in-frame clonotypes and omits some of them. The D gene and trimming were derived from the DNA, and the V and J assignments and clone size from that table. The sample lists over 200,000 clones; approximately 75% were seen once.

The material sequenced was PBMCs or T cells enriched from blood (not recorded which). This sequence originates from a man aged 40-50 years who had recovered from COVID-19. The chain employs TRBV7-6 and TRBJ2-7; 9 nucleotides match TRBD1. The CDR3 sequence is CASSLVQGAMGEQYF. In DNA, the CDR3 is TGTGCCAGCAGCTTAGTACAGGGGGCTATGGGCGAGCAGTACTTC.